This T cell receptor (beta chain) was sequenced during a study of blood T cell repertoires in COVID-19. In germline, CDR1 is SNHLY, CDR2 FYNNEI. The V end lost 7 bases, the J end lost 1 base, and 4 bases lay between the germline ends. This CDR3 is built from 11 residues. Clones were read by immunoSEQ multiplex PCR, and TCRdb kept only the in-frame ones, dropping some. The sample gives roughly 170,000 clones, more than 70% of which show up once; 15% to 20% is in the top ten. Cohorts were determined from participant-reported clinical history. This clone showed up many times. The sequence was collected from a man between 60 and 75 years old who had recovered from COVID-19. Sequenced: PBMCs or T cells enriched from blood (not recorded which). V gene TRBV2 combines with J gene TRBJ1-1; D is uncertain. The CDR3 DNA is TGTGCCAGCACCTCGAACACTGAAGCTTTCTTT. It encodes CASTSNTEAFF. The complete variable domain, with remaining parts taken from reference TRBV2 and TRBJ1-1, reads EPEVTQTPSHQVTQMGQEVILRCVPISNHLYFYWYRQILGQKVEFLVSFYNNEISEKSEIFDDQFSVERPDGSNFTLKIRSTKLEDSAMYFCASTSNTEAFFGQGTRLTVV.